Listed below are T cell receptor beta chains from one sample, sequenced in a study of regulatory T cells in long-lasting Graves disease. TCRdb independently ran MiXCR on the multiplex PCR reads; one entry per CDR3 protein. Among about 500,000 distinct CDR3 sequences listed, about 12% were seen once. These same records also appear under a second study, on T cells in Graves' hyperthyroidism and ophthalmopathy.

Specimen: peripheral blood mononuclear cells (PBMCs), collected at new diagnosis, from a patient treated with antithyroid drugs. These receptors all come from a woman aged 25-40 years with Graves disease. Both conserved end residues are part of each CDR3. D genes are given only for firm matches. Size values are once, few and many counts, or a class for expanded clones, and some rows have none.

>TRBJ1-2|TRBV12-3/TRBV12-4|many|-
TGTGCCAGCAGCGTTACCGGGGTCTATGGCTACACCTTC
CASSVTGVYGYTF
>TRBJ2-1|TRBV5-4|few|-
TGTGCCAGCAGCTTGATGCAACTAGAAAACTACAATGAGCAGTTCTTC
CASSLMQLENYNEQFF
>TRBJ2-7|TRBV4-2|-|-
TGTGCCAGCAGCCAACCTGGTTGGGAGCAGTACTTC
CASSQPGWEQYF
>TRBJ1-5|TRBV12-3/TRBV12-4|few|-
TGTGCCAGCAGTTTTTCCGGGGATAGCAATCAGCCCCAGCATTTT
CASSFSGDSNQPQHF
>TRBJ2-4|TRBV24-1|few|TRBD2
TGTGCCACCAGTGAGTCGGGAGGTTTGGGCATTCAGTACTTC
CATSESGGLGIQYF
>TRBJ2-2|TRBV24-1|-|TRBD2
TGTGCCACCAGTGACCCCCTAGCGGGAGTGTATAGCGGGGAGCTGTTTTTT
CATSDPLAGVYSGELFF
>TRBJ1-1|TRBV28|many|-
TGTGCCAGCAGTTTAAAGCAGTACACTGAAGCTTTCTTT
CASSLKQYTEAFF
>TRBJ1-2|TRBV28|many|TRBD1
TGTGCCAGCAGCATCGGACAGGCTTCGGAGGGCTACACCTTC
CASSIGQASEGYTF
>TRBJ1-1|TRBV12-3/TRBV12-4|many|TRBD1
TGTGCCAGCACCGAAGACAGGGGGGGAATGAACACTGAAGCTTTCTTT
CASTEDRGGMNTEAFF
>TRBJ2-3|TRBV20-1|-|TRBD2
TGCAGTGCTAGAGAGTACCTAAGGACTAGCGGGAGGGCTTATACTAGCACAGATACGCAGTATTTT
CSAREYLRTSGRAYTSTDTQYF
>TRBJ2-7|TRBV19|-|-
TGTGCCAGTAGTATAGATCAGCACACGAACTACGAGCAGTACTTC
CASSIDQHTNYEQYF
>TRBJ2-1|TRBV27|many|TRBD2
TGTGCCAGCAGTTCCTCCTTACTAGCGGGAGGGGTCAATGAGCAGTTCTTC
CASSSSLLAGGVNEQFF
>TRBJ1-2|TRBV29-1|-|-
TGCAGCGTTTGGGCAGGGGTTGGCTACACCTTC
CSVWAGVGYTF
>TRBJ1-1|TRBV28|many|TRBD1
TGTGCCAGCCTGACAGGGACTGAAGCTTTCTTT
CASLTGTEAFF
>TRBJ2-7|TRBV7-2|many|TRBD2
TGTGCCAGCAGCTTATATACTAGCGCCGTGTACGAGCAGTACTTC
CASSLYTSAVYEQYF
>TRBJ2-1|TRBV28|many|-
TGTGCCAGCAGTTTGTACGGGAGAGGCTACAATGAGCAGTTCTTC
CASSLYGRGYNEQFF
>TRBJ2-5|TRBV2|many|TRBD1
TGTGCCAGCACCAGGACAGGGCCCGAGACCCAGTACTTC
CASTRTGPETQYF
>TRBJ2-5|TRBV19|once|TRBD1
TGTGCCAGTACCCCACGGACAGGGGGGGTAGAGACCCAGTACTTC
CASTPRTGGVETQYF
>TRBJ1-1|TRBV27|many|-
TGTGCCAGCAGCCGGGGGGGCACTGAAGCTTTCTTT
CASSRGGTEAFF
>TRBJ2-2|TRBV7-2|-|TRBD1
TGTGCCAGCAGGCGTCAGGGGGCCGCGAACACCGGGGAGCTGTTTTTT
CASRRQGAANTGELFF
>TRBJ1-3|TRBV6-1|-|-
TGTGCCAGCAGTGCTCCGGGAAGAGGCTCTGGAAACACCATATATTTT
CASSAPGRGSGNTIYF
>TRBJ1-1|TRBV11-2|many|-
TGTGCCAGCAGCTTATACGGGCACAGGGACGAAGCTTTCTTT
CASSLYGHRDEAFF
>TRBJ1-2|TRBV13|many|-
TGTGCCAGCAGCTTAGGCCCCCCAGGGGCGCAGGGCTACACCTTC
CASSLGPPGAQGYTF
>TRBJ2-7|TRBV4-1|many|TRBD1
TGCGCCAGCAGCCAAGAAATGAGGGGACAGGGAATGACGTACTTC
CASSQEMRGQGMTYF
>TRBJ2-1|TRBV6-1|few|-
TGTGCCAGCAGCCCCCCAGGGTGGGAGCAGTTCTTC
CASSPPGWEQFF
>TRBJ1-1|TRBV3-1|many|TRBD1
TGTGCCAGCAGCCATGCCGGGACAGGGAACACTGAAGCTTTCTTT
CASSHAGTGNTEAFF
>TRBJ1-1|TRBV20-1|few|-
TGCAGTGCTAGTAGGGCCAGGAACACTGAAGCTTTCTTT
CSASRARNTEAFF
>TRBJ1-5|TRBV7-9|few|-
TGTGCCAGCAGCTTGGGAAGGGTCTTCTCGGGCAATCAGCCCCAGCATTTT
CASSLGRVFSGNQPQHF
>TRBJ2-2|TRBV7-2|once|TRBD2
TGTGCCAGCAGCTTAGGGGGGGGAGTCCGGGAGCTGTTTTTT
CASSLGGGVRELFF
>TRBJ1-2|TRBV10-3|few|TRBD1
TGTGCCACCGCGGACAGGTTCTATTATGGCTACACCTTC
CATADRFYYGYTF
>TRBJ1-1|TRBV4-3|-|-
TGCGCCAGCAGCCCGAGGACAGAACGAGCTTTCTTT
CASSPRTERAFF
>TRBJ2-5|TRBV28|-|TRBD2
TGTGCCAGCAGCCAAGGCTTGTCTAGCGGGAAAGAGACCCAGTACTTC
CASSQGLSSGKETQYF
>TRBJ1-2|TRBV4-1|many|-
TGCGCCAGCAGCCAAGTCCAGGGCTATGGCTACACCTTC
CASSQVQGYGYTF
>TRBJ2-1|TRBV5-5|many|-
TGTGCCAGCAGCTTGGGTCGGCAAGGATTCTACAATGAGCAGTTCTTC
CASSLGRQGFYNEQFF
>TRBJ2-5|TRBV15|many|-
TGTGCCACCAGCCCGGCGCAAGAGACCCAGTACTTC
CATSPAQETQYF
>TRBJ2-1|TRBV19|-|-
TGTGCCAGTATGGGTTGGGGGGCGCTAGATTATGAGCAGTTCTTC
CASMGWGALDYEQFF
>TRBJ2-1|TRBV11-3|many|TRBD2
TGTGCCAGCAACGACCCGGGACTAGCGGACCCCTCCAATGAGCAGTTCTTC
CASNDPGLADPSNEQFF
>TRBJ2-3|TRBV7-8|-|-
TGTGCCAGCAGCTTAACTAGAATCACAGATACGCAGTATTTT
CASSLTRITDTQYF
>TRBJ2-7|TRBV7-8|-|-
TGTGCCAGCAGCTTAAGGCTCGGGGGTTCCTACGAGCAGTACTTC
CASSLRLGGSYEQYF
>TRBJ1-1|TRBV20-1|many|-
TGCAGTGCTAGAAGTAACACTGAAGCTTTCTTT
CSARSNTEAFF
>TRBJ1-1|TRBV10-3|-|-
TGTGCCATCAGTGACCCTGGACAGAGCGACACTGAAGCTTTCTTT
CAISDPGQSDTEAFF
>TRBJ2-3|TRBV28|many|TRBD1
TGTGCCAGCAGTTTGCGGACAGGGGGGAGCACAGATACGCAGTATTTT
CASSLRTGGSTDTQYF
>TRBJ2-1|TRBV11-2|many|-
TGTGCCAGCAGCTCTGGTTGGAATGAGCAGTTCTTC
CASSSGWNEQFF
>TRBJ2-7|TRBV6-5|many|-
TGTGCCAGCAGTTACTCTTTTGCAGGAACGGGGGAGCAGTACTTC
CASSYSFAGTGEQYF
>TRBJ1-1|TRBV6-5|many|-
TGTGCCAGCAGTTACTCGTTGGCGGGGAACACTGAAGCTTTCTTT
CASSYSLAGNTEAFF